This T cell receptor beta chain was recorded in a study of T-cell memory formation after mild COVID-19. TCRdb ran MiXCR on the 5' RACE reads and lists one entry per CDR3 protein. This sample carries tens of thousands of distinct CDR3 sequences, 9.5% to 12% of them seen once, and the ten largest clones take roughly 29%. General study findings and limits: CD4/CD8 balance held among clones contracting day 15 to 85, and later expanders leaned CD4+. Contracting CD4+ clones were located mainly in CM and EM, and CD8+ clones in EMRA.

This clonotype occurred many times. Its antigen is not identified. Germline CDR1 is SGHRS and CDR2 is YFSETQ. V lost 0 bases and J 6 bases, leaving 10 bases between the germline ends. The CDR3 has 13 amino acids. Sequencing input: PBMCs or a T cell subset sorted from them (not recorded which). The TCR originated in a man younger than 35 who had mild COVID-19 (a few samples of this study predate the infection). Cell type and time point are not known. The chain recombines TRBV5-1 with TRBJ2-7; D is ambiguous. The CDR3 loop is CASSLDPSSEQYF. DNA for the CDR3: TGCGCCAGCAGCTTGGACCCTAGTTCCGAGCAGTACTTC.